The clone carrying this T cell receptor beta chain was counted ten times or more. Germline lookup yields CDR1 KGHDR and CDR2 SFDVKD. V lost 5 bases to trimming and J lost 0 bases, with 10 bases between them. This CDR3 has 15 residues. Amplification of TCR beta CDR3 regions used RNA as the template. The study used the HTBI primer set for a first-round RT-PCR of the TCR CDR3. Via MiXCR, TCRdb re-called the multiplex PCR reads, giving one row per CDR3 protein. The sample shows 460,000 or so distinct CDR3 sequences, under 15% of them seen only once. These data originate in a study of T cells in Graves' hyperthyroidism and ophthalmopathy. PBMCs came from 10 ml fresh peripheral blood.

The gene calls are TRBV24-1 and TRBJ2-1, with D uncertain. This clonotype was obtained from a woman younger than 35 with Graves' hyperthyroidism. The material sequenced was blood. The CDR3, as DNA: TGTGCCACCAGTGCGGCCGGCGGCTCCTACAATGAGCAGTTCTTC. It specifies CATSAAGGSYNEQFF.